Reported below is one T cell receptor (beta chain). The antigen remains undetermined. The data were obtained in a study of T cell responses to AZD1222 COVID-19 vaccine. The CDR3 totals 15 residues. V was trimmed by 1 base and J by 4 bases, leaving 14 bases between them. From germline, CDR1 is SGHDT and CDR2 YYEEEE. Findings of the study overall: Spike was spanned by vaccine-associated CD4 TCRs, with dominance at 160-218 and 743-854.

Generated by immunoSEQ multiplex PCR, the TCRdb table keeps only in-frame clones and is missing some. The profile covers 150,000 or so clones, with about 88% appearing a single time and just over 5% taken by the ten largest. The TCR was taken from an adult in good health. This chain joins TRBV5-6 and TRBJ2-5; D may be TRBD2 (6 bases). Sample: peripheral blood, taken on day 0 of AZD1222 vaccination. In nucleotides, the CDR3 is TGTGCCAGCAGCTTGATCCGGGCGGGGCGAGAGACCCAGTACTTC. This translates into CASSLIRAGRETQYF.